The subject of this entry is one TCR beta chain. Its matching antigen is unknown. Sorted CD4+ subsets: naive, central memory, regulatory, stem cell-like memory (CD45RO/CCR7/CD25/CD127/CD95/CD27 panel). Sorted populations all exceeded 95% purity. The sample originates from a study of beta chain features in type 1 diabetes. The overall study: Healthy donors and patients had similar age, gender and cell yields. Findings and limits, study-wide: Type 1 diabetes patients had TCRB CDR3s that were shorter (moderately but significantly so) in all four CD4+ subsets. Insertions at VDJ junctions were less frequent in type 1 diabetes patients. These patients also deleted more nucleotides at the same junctions.

All of the isolated RNA was reverse transcribed, so expressed TCRB transcripts were sequenced. Assay: immunoSEQ multiplex PCR; the TCRdb copy retains only in-frame clones and omits some. The sample includes hundreds of thousands of clones, roughly 12% of them seen just once. The CDR3 contains 11 residues. CDR1 SGHTA and CDR2 FQGNSA come from the germline V gene. V lost 1 base and J 4 bases, leaving 2 bases between the germline ends. This TCR came from a man between 18 and 35 years old with type 1 diabetes. The V call is TRBV7-2, the J call TRBJ2-7, with D unresolved. Sequenced material: naive CD4+ T cells from blood. The CDR3 bases are TGTGCCAGCAGCTTAGAGTACGAGCAGTACTTC. Protein product: CASSLEYEQYF.